This T cell receptor (beta chain) was profiled in a study of T and B cells in COVID-19 patients. Overall study results and limits: Blood from mildly ill patients while symptomatic, and early samples from severe cases, were scarce. CD4+, regulatory T cell, CD8+ and sorted SARS-CoV-2-responsive or tetramer+ T cells were not yet sequenced.

Each TRB amplification used about 220-500 ng of genomic DNA from blood. TRB rearrangements were amplified by multiplex PCR with BIOMED2 TRB-A/B primers. TCRdb fed the multiplex PCR reads into MiXCR, producing one record per CDR3 protein. The table has around 730 distinct CDR3 sequences, around 30% seen once. The germline gives CDR1 SEHNR, CDR2 FQNEAQ (reference sequence). Losses at the gene ends were 8 bases for V and 4 bases for J; bases not matched to a gene: 2. The length of the CDR3 is 12 residues. By its share, this clonotype is medium-sized. What it binds is not known. The sequence was collected from a human donor with active COVID-19. The sequenced material came from blood. The chain links TRBV7-9 to TRBJ1-1; 9 bases fit TRBD1. The CDR3 DNA sequence: TGTGCCAGCCAGGACAGGGGCACTGAAGCTTTCTTT. This translates into CASQDRGTEAFF.